The following is a TCR beta chain sequence with its context. The antigen remains undetermined. The source of the sample is a study of shared clonotypes between healthy human individuals. In the study overall: In total, the donors were a couple of women and a few men aged 18 to 49. Study-wide points: A limitation of the genetic and exposure-history diversity represented arose from few donors.

Genomic DNA of every subset was divided equally among multiple immunoSEQ plates. TCRdb's table, derived via immunoSEQ multiplex PCR, lists solely in-frame clones and lacks some. The top ten clones hold 0.13% of a sample with under 2,500,000 clones, roughly 95% of them seen once. CDR3 length equals 16 residues. In germline, CDR1 is SGHTA, CDR2 FQGNSA. Trimming left V 1 base short and J 0 bases short, with 10 bases between. Within Nashville, Tennessee resided all donors, each a Caucasian adult. V usage is TRBV7-2 and J usage is TRBJ2-1; D gene ambiguous. Sequencing was carried out using naive CD4+ T cells sorted from blood. As for subset: CD45RA+ positively selected. The TCR sequence derives from a man aged 18 to 30 in good health. In nucleotides, the CDR3 is TGTGCCAGCAGCTTAGGTGGCTGGAGCTCCTACAATGAGCAGTTCTTC. Translation gives CASSLGGWSSYNEQFF.